This note documents a single TCR beta chain sequence. CDR1 is SQVTM and CDR2 is ANQGSEA in the germline V gene. Trimming took 5 bases from V and 3 from J; bases not matched to a gene: 7. The CDR3 covers 14 residues. Clones were read by immunoSEQ multiplex PCR, and TCRdb kept only the in-frame ones, dropping some. The profile shows about 51,000 clones, 90% to 95% of them singletons. The sample comes from a study of T cell changes during pregnancy in multiple sclerosis. This sample comprised peripheral blood, obtained in the second trimester of pregnancy. The chain has TRBV29-1 and TRBJ2-1; 7 positions match TRBD2. The source is a female donor with multiple sclerosis, enrolled in a pregnancy study. The chain's CDR3 is CSVSGTTDYNEQFF. DNA for the CDR3: TGCAGCGTTTCCGGGACTACGGACTACAATGAGCAGTTCTTC.